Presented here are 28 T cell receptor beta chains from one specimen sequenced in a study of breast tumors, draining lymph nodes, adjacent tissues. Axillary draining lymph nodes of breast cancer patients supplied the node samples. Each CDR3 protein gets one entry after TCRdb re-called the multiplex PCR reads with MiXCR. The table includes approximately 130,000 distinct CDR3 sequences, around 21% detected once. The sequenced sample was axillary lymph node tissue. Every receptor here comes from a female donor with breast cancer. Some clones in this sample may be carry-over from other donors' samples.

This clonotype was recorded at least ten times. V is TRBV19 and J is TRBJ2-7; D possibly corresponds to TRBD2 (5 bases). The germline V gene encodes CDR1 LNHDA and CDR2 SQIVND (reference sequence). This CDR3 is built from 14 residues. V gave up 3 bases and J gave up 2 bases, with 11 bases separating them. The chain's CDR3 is CASSMLGAAYEQYF. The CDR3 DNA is TGTGCCAGTAGTATGTTGGGAGCTGCCTACGAGCAGTACTTC.

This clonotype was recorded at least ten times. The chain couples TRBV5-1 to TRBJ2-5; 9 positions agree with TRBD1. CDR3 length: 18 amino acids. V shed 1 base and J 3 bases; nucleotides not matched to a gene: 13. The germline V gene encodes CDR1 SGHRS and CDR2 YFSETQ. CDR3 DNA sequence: TGCGCCAGCAGCTTGTCGGACAGTGGGACAGGGTCGGAAGAGACCCAGTACTTC. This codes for CASSLSDSGTGSEETQYF.

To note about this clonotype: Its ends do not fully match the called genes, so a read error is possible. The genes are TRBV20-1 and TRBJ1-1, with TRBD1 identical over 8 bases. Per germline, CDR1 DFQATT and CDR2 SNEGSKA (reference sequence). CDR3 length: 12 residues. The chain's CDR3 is CSARDPGQVVLF. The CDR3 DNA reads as TGCAGTGCTAGAGATCCGGGACAGGTCGTTCTCTTT.

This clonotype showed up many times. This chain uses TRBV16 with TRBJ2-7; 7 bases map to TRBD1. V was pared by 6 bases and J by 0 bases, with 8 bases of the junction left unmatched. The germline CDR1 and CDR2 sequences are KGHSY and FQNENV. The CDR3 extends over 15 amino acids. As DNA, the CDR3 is TGTGCCAGCAGTCCTAATACAGGGGTCTCCTACGAGCAGTACTTC. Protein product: CASSPNTGVSYEQYF.

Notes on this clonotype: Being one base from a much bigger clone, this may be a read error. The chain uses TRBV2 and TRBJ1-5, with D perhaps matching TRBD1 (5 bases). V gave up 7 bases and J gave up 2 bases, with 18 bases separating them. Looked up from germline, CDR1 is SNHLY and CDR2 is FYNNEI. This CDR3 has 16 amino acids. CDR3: CASMTEQERRNQPQHF. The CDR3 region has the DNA TGTGCCAGCATGACGGAACAGGAGCGTCGCAATCAGCCCCAGCATTTT.

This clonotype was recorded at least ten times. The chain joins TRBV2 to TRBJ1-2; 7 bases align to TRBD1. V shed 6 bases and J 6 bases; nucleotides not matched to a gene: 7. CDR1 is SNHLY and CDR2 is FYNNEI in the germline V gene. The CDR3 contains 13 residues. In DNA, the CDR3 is TGTGCCAGCAGAGAGACAGGGTGGGATGGCTACACCTTC. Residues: CASRETGWDGYTF.

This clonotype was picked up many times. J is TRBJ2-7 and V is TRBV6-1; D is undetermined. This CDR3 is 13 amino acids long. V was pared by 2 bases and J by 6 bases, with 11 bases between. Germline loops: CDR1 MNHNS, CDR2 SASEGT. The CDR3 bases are TGTGCCAGCAGTGAAATGTGGAGCCGCGAGCAGTACTTC. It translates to CASSEMWSREQYF.

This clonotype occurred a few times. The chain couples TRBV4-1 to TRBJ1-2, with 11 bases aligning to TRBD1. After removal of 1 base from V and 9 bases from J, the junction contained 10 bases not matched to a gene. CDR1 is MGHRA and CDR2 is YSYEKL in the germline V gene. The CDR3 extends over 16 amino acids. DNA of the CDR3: TGCGCCAGCAGCCAAGTTGGGACAGGGGGTTTTCGACGCTACACCTTC. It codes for CASSQVGTGGFRRYTF.

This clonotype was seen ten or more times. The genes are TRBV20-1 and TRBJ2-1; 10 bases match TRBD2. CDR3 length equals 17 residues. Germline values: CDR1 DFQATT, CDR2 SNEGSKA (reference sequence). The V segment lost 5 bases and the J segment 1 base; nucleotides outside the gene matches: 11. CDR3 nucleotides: TGCAGTGCTTCGGGACTAGCGACTGGTTTTTCCTACAATGAGCAGTTCTTC. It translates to CSASGLATGFSYNEQFF.

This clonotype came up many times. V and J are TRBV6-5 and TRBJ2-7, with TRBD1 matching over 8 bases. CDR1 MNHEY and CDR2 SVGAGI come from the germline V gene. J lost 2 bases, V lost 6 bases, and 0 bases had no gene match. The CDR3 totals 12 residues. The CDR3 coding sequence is TGTGCCAGCAGACAGGGGGCCTACGAGCAGTACTTC. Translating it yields CASRQGAYEQYF.

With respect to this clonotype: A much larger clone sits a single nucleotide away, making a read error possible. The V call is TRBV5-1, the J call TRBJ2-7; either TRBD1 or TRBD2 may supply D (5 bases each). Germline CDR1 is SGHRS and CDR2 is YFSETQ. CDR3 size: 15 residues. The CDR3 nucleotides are TGCGCCGGCAGCGGTTTCCCAGGGAGTCGCGACGAGCAGTACTTC. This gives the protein CAGSGFPGSRDEQYF.

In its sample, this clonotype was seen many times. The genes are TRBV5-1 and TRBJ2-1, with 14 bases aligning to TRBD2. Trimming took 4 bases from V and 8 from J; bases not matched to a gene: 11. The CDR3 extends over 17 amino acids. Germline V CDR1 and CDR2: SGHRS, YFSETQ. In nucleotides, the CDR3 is TGCGCCAGCAGCACCTCGGGACTAGCGGGAGTCGGGGATGAGCAGTTCTTC. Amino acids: CASSTSGLAGVGDEQFF.

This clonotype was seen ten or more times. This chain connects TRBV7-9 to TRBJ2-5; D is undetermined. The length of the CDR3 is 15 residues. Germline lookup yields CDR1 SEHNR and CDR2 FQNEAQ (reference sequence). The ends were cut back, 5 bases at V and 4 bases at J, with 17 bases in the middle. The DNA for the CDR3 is TGTGCCAGCAGCGACCTCAAGGCGATGAGAGAGACCCAGTACTTC. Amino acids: CASSDLKAMRETQYF.

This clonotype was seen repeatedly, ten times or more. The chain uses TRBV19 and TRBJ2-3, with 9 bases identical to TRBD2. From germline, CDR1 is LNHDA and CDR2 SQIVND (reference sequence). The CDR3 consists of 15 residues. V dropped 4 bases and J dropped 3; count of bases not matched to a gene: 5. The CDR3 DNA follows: TGTGCCAGTAGTACCAGCGGGAGGATGACAGATACGCAGTATTTT. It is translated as CASSTSGRMTDTQYF.

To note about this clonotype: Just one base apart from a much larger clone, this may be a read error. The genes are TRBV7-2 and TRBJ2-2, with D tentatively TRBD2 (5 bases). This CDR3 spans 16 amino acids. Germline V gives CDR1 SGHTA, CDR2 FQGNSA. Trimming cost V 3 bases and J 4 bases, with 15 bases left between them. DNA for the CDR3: TGTGCCAGCAGCTTCTCGGGGATGGCCGTCACCGGGGAGCTGTTTTTT. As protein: CASSFSGMAVTGELFF.

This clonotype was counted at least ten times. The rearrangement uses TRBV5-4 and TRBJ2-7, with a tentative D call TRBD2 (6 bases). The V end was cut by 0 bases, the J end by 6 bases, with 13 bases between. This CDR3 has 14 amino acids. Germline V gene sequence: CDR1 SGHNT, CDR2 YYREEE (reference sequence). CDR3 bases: TGTGCCAGCAGCTTGGTCGGGAGAAGCAGCGAGCAGTACTTC. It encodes CASSLVGRSSEQYF.

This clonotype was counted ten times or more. For the CDR3, the DNA is TGCGCCAGCAGCCAACTAGCGGGAGGGACAGAGACCCAGTACTTC. It encodes CASSQLAGGTETQYF. This chain links TRBV4-1 with TRBJ2-5; 12 bases line up with TRBD2. The CDR3 covers 15 residues. Germline assignment: CDR1 MGHRA and CDR2 YSYEKL. The J segment lost 4 bases and the V segment lost 2 bases, leaving 2 bases of the junction unmatched.

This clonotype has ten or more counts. In DNA form, the CDR3 reads TGTGCCAGCAAGACAGTCTACGAGCAGTACTTC. Protein product: CASKTVYEQYF. This rearrangement joins TRBV2 to TRBJ2-7; possibly TRBD1 for D (5 bases). Germline CDR1 is SNHLY and CDR2 is FYNNEI. Deletions cut 7 bases from V and 3 bases from J, with 7 bases between. The CDR3 is 11 residues long.

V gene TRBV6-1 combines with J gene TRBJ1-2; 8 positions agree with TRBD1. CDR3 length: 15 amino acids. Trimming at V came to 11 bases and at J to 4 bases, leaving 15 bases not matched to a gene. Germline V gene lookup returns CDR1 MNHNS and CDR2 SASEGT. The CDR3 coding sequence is TGTGCCGGGAGGACAGGGACGGGGGGTGTCTATGGCTACACCTTC. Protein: CAGRTGTGGVYGYTF.

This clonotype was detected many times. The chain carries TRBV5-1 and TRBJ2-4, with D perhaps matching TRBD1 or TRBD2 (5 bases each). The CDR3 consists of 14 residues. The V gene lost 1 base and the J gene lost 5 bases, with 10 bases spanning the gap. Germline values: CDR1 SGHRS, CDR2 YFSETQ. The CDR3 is CASSLRQGQNIQYF. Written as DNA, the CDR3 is TGCGCCAGCAGCTTGAGGCAGGGACAAAACATTCAGTACTTC.

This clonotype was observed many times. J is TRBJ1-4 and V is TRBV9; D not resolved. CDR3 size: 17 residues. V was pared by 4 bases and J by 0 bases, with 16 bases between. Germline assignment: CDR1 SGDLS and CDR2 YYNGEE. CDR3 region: CASSPDGVLATNEKLFF. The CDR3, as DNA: TGTGCCAGCAGCCCAGATGGAGTCCTTGCAACTAATGAAAAACTGTTTTTT.

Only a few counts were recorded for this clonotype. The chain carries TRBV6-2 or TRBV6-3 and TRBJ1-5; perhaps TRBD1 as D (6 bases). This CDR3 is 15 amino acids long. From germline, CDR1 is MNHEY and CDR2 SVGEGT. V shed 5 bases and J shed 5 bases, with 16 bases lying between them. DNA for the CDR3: TGTGCCAGCAGTAAAACAGGTCAGGGGCATCAGCCCCAGCATTTT. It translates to CASSKTGQGHQPQHF.

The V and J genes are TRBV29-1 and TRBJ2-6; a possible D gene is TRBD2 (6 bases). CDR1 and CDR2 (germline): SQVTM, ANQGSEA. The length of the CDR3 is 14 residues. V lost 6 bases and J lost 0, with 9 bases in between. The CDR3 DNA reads TGCAGCGTGGAGGGTGTCTCTGGGGCCAACGTCCTGACTTTC. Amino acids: CSVEGVSGANVLTF.

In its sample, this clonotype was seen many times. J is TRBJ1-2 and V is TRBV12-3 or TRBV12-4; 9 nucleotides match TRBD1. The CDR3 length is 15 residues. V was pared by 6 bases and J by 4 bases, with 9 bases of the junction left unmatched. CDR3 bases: TGTGCCAGCAGCTCCGGAGGGGACAGGGCCTATGGCTACACCTTC. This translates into CASSSGGDRAYGYTF.

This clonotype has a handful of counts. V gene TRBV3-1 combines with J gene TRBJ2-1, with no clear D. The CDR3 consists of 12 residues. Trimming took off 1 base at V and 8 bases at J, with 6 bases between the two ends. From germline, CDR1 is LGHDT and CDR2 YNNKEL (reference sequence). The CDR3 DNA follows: TGTGCCAGCAGCCAAGTTGAGGATGAGCAGTTCTTC. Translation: CASSQVEDEQFF.

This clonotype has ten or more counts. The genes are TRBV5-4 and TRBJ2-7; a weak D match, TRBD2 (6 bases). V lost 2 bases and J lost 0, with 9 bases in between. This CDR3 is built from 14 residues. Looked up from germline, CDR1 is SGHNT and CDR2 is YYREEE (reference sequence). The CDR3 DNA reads TGTGCCAGCAGCTTCATCGGGAGCTCCTACGAGCAGTACTTC. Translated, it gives CASSFIGSSYEQYF.

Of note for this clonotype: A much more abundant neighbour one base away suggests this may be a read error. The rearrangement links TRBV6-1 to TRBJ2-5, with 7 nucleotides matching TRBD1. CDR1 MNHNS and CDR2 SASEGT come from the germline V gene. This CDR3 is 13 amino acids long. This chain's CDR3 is CASRTGALETQHF. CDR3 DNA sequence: TGTGCCAGCAGAACAGGGGCGCTGGAGACCCAGCACTTC.

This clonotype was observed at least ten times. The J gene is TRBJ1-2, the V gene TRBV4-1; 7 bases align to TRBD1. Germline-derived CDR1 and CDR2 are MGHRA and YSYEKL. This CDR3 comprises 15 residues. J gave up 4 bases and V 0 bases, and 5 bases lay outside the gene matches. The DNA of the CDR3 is TGCGCCAGCAGCCAAGAAAGGGGGCCGGTCTATGGCTACACCTTC. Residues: CASSQERGPVYGYTF.